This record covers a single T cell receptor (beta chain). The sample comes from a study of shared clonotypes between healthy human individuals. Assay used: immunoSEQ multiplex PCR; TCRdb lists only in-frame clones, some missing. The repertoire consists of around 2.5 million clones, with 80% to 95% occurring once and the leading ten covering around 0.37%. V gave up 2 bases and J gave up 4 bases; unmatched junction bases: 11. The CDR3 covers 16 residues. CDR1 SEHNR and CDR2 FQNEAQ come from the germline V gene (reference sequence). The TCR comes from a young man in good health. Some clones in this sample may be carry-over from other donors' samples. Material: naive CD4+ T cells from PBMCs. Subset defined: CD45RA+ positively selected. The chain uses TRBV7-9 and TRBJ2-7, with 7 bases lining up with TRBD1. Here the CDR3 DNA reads TGTGCCAGCAGCTTATTATCAGATAGGGGGCTGTACGAGCAGTACTTC. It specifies CASSLLSDRGLYEQYF.